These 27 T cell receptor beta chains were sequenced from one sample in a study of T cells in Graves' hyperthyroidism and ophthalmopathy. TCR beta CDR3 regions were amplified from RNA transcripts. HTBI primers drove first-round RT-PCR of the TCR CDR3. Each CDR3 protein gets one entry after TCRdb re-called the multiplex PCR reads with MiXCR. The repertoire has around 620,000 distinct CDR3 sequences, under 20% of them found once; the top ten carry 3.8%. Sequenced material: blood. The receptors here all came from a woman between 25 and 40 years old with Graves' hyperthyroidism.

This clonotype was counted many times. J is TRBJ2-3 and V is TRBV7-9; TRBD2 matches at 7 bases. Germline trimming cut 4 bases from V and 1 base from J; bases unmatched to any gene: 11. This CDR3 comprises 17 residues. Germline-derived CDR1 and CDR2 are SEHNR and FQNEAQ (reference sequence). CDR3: CASSSVSWGRGTDTQYF. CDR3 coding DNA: TGTGCCAGCAGCTCGGTGAGCTGGGGGAGGGGCACAGATACGCAGTATTTT.

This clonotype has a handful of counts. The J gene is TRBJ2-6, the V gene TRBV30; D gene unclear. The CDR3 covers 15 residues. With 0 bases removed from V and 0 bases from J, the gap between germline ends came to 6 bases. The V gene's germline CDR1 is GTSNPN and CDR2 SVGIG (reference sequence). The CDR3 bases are TGTGCCTGGAGTGTACGGGTCTCTGGGGCCAACGTCCTGACTTTC. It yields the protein CAWSVRVSGANVLTF.

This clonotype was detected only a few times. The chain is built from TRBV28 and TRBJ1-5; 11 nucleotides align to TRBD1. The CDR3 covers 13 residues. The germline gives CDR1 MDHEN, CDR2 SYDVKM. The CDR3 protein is CGTGGTFRGAQHF. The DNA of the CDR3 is TGTGGGACAGGGGGCACCTTTAGAGGGGCCCAGCATTTT.

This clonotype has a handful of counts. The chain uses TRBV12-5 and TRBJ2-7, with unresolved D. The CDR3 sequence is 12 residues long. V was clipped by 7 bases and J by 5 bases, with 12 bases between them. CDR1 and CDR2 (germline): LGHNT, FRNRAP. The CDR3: CASAPKPDEQYF. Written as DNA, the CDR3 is TGTGCTAGTGCCCCCAAACCGGACGAGCAGTACTTC.

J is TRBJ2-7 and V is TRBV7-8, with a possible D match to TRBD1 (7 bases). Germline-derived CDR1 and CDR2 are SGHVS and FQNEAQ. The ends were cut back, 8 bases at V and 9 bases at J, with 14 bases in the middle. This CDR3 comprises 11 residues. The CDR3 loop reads CASSQGGAQYF. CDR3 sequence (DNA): TGTGCCAGCTCGCAGGGGGGTGCGCAGTACTTC.

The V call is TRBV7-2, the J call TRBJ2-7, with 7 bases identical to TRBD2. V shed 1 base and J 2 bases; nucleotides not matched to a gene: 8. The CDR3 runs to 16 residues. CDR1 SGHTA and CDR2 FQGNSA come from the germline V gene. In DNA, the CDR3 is TGTGCCAGCAGCTTAGACGGCCGGGCGGGAGCCTACGAGCAGTACTTC. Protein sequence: CASSLDGRAGAYEQYF. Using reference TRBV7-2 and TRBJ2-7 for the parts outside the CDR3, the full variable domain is GAGVSQSPSNKVTEKGKDVELRCDPISGHTALYWYRQSLGQGLEFLIYFQGNSAPDKSGLPSDRFSAERTGGSVSTLTIQRTQQEDSAVYLCASSLDGRAGAYEQYFGPGTRLTVT.

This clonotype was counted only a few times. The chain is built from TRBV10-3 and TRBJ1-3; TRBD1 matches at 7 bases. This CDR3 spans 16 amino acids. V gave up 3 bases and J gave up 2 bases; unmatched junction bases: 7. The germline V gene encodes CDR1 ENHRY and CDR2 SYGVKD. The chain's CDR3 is CAISDPTGPPGNTIYF. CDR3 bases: TGTGCCATCAGTGACCCGACAGGGCCCCCTGGAAACACCATATATTTT.

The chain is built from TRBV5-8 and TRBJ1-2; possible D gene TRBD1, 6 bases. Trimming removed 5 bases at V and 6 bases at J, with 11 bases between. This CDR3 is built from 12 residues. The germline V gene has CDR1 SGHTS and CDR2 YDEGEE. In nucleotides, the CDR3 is TGTGCCAGCAGTGACAGGCGCGATGGCTACACCTTC. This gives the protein CASSDRRDGYTF.

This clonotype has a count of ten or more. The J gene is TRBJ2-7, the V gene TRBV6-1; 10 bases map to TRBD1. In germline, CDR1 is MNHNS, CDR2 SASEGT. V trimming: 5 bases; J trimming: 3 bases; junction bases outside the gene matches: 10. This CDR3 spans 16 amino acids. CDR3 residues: CASSLLGTGDYYEQYF. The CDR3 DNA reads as TGTGCCAGCAGTCTCCTTGGGACAGGGGACTACTACGAGCAGTACTTC.

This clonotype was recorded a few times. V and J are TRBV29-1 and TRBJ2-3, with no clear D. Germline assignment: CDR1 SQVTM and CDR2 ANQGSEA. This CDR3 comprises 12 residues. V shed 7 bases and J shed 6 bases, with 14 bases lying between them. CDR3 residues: CSGTGLGDTQYF. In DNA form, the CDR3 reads TGCAGCGGGACGGGCCTCGGGGATACGCAGTATTTT.

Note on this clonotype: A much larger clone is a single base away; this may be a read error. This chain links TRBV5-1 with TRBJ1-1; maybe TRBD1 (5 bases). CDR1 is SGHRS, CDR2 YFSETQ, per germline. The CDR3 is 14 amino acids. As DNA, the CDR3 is TGCGCCAGCAGCTTTGGGGGACCGGGCACTGAAGCTCTCTTT. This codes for CASSFGGPGTEALF.

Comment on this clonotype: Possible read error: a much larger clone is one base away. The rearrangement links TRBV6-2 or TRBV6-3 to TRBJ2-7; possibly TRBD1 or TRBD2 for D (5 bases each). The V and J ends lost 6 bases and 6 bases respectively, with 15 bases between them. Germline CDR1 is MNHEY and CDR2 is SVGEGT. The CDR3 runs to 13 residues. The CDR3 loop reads CASSVRDLCEQYF. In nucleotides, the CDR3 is TGTGCCAGCAGCGTCAGGGACCTCTGCGAGCAGTACTTC.

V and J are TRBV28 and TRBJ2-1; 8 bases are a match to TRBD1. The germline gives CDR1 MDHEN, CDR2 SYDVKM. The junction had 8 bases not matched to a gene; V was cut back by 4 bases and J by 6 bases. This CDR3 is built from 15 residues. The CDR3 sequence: CASSYRGSGSNEQFF. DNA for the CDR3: TGTGCCAGCAGTTACAGGGGGTCTGGGAGCAATGAGCAGTTCTTC.

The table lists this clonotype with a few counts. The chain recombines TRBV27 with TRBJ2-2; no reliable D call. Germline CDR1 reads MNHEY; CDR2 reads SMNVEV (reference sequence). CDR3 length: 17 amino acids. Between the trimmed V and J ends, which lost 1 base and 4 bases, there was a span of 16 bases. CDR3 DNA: TGTGCCAGCAGTTTATTTGTGGGAAGTTCGACCACCGGGGAGCTGTTTTTT. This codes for CASSLFVGSSTTGELFF.

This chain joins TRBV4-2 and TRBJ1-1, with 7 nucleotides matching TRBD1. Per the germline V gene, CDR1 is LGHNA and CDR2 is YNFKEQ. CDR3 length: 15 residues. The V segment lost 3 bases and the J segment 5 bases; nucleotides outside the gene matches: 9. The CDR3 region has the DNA TGTGCCAGCAGCCAGGAAACGACAGGGTTGACTGAAGCTTTCTTT. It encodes CASSQETTGLTEAFF.

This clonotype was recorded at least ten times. The CDR3: CASSFGGPYEQYF. DNA of the CDR3: TGTGCCAGCAGTTTTGGTGGCCCCTACGAGCAGTACTTC. This sequence joins TRBV12-3 or TRBV12-4 and TRBJ2-7; D is undetermined. The CDR3 extends over 13 amino acids. V lost 3 bases and J 2 bases, leaving 8 bases between the germline ends.

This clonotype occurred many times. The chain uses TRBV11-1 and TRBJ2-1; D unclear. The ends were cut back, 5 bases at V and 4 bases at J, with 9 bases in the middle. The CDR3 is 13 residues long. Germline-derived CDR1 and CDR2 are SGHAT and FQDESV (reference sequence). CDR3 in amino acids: CASSLSMYNEQFF. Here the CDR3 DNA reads TGTGCCAGCAGCCTATCTATGTACAATGAGCAGTTCTTC.

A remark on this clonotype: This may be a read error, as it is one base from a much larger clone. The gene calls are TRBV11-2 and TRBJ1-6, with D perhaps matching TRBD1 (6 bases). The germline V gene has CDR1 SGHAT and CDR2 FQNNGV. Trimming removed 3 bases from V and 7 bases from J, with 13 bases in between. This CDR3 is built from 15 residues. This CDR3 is CASSLNRVGNSPLHF. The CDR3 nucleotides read TGTGCCAGCAGCTTGAACAGGGTCGGGAATTCACCCCTCCACTTT.

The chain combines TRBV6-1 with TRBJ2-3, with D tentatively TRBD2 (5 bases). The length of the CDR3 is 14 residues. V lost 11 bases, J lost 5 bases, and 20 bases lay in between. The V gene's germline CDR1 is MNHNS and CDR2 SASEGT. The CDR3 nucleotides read TGTGCCGTGACCCGACTAACGAAGGGAGATACGCAGTATTTT. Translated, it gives CAVTRLTKGDTQYF.

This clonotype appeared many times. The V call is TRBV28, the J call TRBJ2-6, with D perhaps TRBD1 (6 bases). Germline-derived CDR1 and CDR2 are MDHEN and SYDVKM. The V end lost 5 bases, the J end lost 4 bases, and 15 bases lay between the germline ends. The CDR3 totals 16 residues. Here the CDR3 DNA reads TGTGCCAGCAGTCCGGCGACAGGATCCGGGGCCAACGTCCTGACTTTC. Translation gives CASSPATGSGANVLTF.

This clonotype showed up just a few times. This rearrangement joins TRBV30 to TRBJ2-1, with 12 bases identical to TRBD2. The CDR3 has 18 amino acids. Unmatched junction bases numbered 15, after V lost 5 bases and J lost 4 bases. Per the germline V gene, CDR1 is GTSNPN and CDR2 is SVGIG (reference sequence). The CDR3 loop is CAWDNGLWTSGIYNEQFF. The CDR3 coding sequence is TGTGCCTGGGATAACGGCCTCTGGACTAGCGGGATATACAATGAGCAGTTCTTC.

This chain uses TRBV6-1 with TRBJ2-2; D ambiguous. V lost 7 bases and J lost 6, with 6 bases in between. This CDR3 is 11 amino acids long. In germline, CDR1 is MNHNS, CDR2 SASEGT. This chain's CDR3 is CASNNAGELFF. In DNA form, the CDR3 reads TGTGCCAGCAACAACGCCGGGGAGCTGTTTTTT.

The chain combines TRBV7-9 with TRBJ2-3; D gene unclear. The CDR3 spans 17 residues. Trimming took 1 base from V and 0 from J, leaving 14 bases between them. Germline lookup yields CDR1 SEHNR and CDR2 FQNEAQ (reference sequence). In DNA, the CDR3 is TGTGCCAGCAGCTTAGTACTCCTGGCGACTAGCACAGATACGCAGTATTTT. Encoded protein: CASSLVLLATSTDTQYF.

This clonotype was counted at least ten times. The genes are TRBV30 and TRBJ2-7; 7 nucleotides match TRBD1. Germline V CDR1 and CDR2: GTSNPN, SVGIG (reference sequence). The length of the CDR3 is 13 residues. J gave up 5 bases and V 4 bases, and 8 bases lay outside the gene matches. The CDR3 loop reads CAWKTGWGDEQYF. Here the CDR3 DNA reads TGTGCCTGGAAGACAGGGTGGGGCGACGAGCAGTACTTC.

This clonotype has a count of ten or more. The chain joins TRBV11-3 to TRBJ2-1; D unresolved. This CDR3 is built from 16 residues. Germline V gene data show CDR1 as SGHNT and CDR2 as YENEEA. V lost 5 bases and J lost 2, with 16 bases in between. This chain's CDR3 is CASSPQWRRAYNEQFF. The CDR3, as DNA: TGTGCCAGCAGCCCCCAGTGGAGACGGGCCTACAATGAGCAGTTCTTC.

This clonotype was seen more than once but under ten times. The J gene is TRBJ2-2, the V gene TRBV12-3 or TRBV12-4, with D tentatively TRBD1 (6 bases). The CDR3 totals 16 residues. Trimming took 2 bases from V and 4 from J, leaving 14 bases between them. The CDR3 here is CASSLNRVLPTGELFF. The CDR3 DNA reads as TGTGCCAGCAGTTTAAACAGGGTTTTACCCACCGGGGAGCTGTTTTTT.

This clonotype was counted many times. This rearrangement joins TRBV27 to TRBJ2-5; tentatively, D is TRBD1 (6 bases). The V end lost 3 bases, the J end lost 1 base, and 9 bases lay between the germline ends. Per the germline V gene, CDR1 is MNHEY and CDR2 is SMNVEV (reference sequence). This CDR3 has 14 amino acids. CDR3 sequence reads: CASSFDRLQETQYF. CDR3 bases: TGTGCCAGCAGTTTTGACAGGCTCCAAGAGACCCAGTACTTC.